Listed below are T cell receptor beta chains from one sample, sequenced in a study of blood T cell repertoires in COVID-19. Sequencing was performed with immunoSEQ multiplex PCR; in TCRdb, only in-frame clones are kept and a portion is missing. Seen here are over 90,000 clones, roughly 90% observed once, and the top ten hold approximately 3.5%. The sequenced sample was peripheral blood. These receptors all stem from a woman aged 60 to 75 with acute or convalescent COVID-19. Each CDR3 is given with its conserved first and last residue. Each record gives: J gene, V gene, clone size, D gene, CDR3 protein, CDR3 DNA. A D gene is named only where the DNA matches it firmly. Expanded clones get a size class; other rows say once, few or many, or leave the size out.

>TRBJ1-2|TRBV19|NA|TRBD1
CASSPGQAVYGYTF
TGTGCCAGTAGTCCTGGACAGGCCGTCTATGGCTACACCTTC
>TRBJ1-2|TRBV28|NA|NA
CASRGAGHTF
TGTGCCAGCAGGGGGGCTGGACACACCTTC
>TRBJ2-7|TRBV2|NA|TRBD1
CASRTGTGPYEQYF
TGTGCCAGCCGGACCGGGACAGGGCCCTACGAGCAGTACTTC
>TRBJ2-5|TRBV21-1|NA|NA
CASSKNLVYGEETQYF
TGTGCCAGCAGCAAAAACCTCGTGTACGGAGAAGAGACCCAGTACTTC
>TRBJ2-1|TRBV5-5|NA|TRBD2
CASSLGFRTSGGDEQFF
TGTGCCAGCAGCTTGGGTTTTCGGACTAGCGGAGGGGATGAGCAGTTCTTC
>TRBJ1-2|TRBV3-1/TRBV3-2|NA|NA
CASSQDGNRYNYGYTF
TGTGCCAGCAGCCAAGATGGGAACAGGTACAACTATGGCTACACCTTC
>TRBJ2-1|TRBV6-5|NA|NA
CASSYPQGFKENEQFF
TGTGCCAGCAGTTATCCCCAGGGGTTTAAGGAGAATGAGCAGTTCTTC
>TRBJ1-3|TRBV27|NA|NA
CASSLVGGNTIYF
TGTGCCAGCAGTCTAGTAGGTGGAAACACCATATATTTT
>TRBJ1-5|TRBV5-8|NA|NA
CASSLREEQPQHF
TGTGCCAGCAGCTTGCGCGAGGAACAGCCCCAGCATTTT
>TRBJ1-3|TRBV30|NA|NA
CAWREGSGNTIYF
TGTGCCTGGAGAGAGGGTAGTGGAAACACCATATATTTT
>TRBJ2-3|TRBV29-1|NA|NA
CSVDGGLTDTQYF
TGCAGCGTTGATGGGGGCCTCACAGATACGCAGTATTTT
>TRBJ1-4|TRBV28|NA|TRBD1
CASKLDRVDEKLFF
TGTGCCAGCAAACTGGACAGGGTGGATGAAAAACTGTTTTTT
>TRBJ1-1|TRBV5-5|NA|NA
CASSFGPETEAFF
TGTGCCAGCAGCTTTGGTCCCGAGACTGAAGCTTTCTTT
>TRBJ2-5|TRBV2|NA|NA
CASSVGGWGETQYF
TGTGCCAGCAGTGTTGGGGGCTGGGGGGAGACCCAGTACTTC
>TRBJ1-4|TRBV4-2|NA|TRBD1
CASSPGQGAHRGEKLFF
TGTGCCAGCAGTCCGGGACAGGGGGCCCATCGGGGTGAAAAACTGTTTTTT
>TRBJ2-1|TRBV15|once|TRBD2
CATSRALAGGPGGGYNEQFF
TGTGCCACCAGCAGAGCCTTAGCGGGAGGGCCCGGCGGGGGCTACAATGAGCAGTTCTTC
>TRBJ2-1|TRBV27|NA|TRBD1
CASTPDRVPYNEQFF
TGTGCCAGCACCCCGGACAGGGTCCCCTACAATGAGCAGTTCTTC
>TRBJ1-1|TRBV2|NA|TRBD1
CASSEGRRQGASGTEAFF
TGTGCCAGCAGTGAAGGGCGAAGACAGGGGGCTAGTGGCACTGAAGCTTTCTTT
>TRBJ1-1|TRBV3-1/TRBV3-2|NA|TRBD1
CASSQITGGTEAFF
TGTGCCAGCAGCCAAATTACAGGGGGCACTGAAGCTTTCTTT
>TRBJ2-1|TRBV20-1|NA|NA
CSARDYPEQFF
TGCAGTGCTAGAGACTACCCGGAGCAGTTCTTC
>TRBJ2-3|TRBV3-1/TRBV3-2|NA|NA
CASSQLAGSPDTQYF
TGTGCCAGCAGCCAACTAGCCGGGAGCCCAGATACGCAGTATTTT
>TRBJ1-2|TRBV29-1|few|TRBD1
CSVSQGGGYGYTF
TGCAGCGTATCCCAAGGGGGCGGCTATGGCTACACCTTC
>TRBJ2-2|TRBV12-3/TRBV12-4|NA|NA
CASSLREAGELFF
TGTGCCAGCAGTTTAAGGGAGGCCGGGGAGCTGTTTTTT
>TRBJ2-1|TRBV11-2|NA|TRBD1
CASSPTRAGGVEQFF
TGTGCCAGCAGCCCAACCAGGGCAGGGGGCGTTGAGCAGTTCTTC
>TRBJ2-5|TRBV5-1|once|TRBD2
CASSSSGRDFETQYF
TGCGCCAGCAGCTCTAGCGGGAGGGATTTTGAGACCCAGTACTTC
>TRBJ1-2|TRBV6-1|NA|NA
CASSEPGGIVYGYTF
TGTGCCAGCAGTGAACCCGGGGGTATAGTCTATGGCTACACCTTC
>TRBJ1-1|TRBV3-1/TRBV3-2|NA|TRBD1
CASSLVTGMNTEAFF
TGTGCCAGCAGCCTTGTGACAGGGATGAACACTGAAGCTTTCTTT
>TRBJ2-1|TRBV30|NA|TRBD2
CAWEGVPVAGIRNEQFF
TGTGCCTGGGAGGGGGTCCCCGTAGCGGGAATAAGAAATGAGCAGTTCTTC
>TRBJ1-1|TRBV12-3/TRBV12-4|NA|NA
CASSRSLNTEAFF
TGTGCCAGCAGTAGAAGCCTCAACACTGAAGCTTTCTTT
>TRBJ2-2|TRBV15|NA|TRBD2
CATSSEAGGRTGELFF
TGTGCCACCAGCAGTGAAGCGGGAGGGCGCACCGGGGAGCTGTTTTTT
>TRBJ1-2|TRBV9|few|NA
CASSPLTVVGWGYTF
TGTGCCAGCAGCCCCCTTACCGTTGTGGGCTGGGGCTACACCTTC
>TRBJ1-1|TRBV2|NA|NA
CASMGREGIAFF
TGTGCCAGCATGGGAAGGGAGGGGATAGCTTTCTTT
>TRBJ1-2|TRBV28|NA|TRBD1
CASSPGQGPRGYTF
TGTGCCAGCAGTCCGGGACAGGGGCCTCGGGGCTACACCTTC
>TRBJ2-1|TRBV24-1|NA|TRBD1
CATSEPGQGNNEQFF
TGTGCCACCAGTGAACCGGGACAGGGGAACAATGAGCAGTTCTTC
>TRBJ1-1|TRBV27|NA|TRBD1
CASSMSTGVVSEAFF
TGTGCCAGCAGTATGTCGACAGGGGTCGTTAGTGAAGCTTTCTTT
>TRBJ1-2|TRBV20-1|NA|NA
CSASGARGRDSPNYGYTF
TGCAGTGCTAGTGGGGCTCGGGGCAGGGACTCTCCTAACTATGGCTACACCTTC
>TRBJ1-3|TRBV19|NA|NA
CASSAQREVSGNTIYF
TGTGCCAGTAGTGCCCAGCGAGAGGTCTCTGGAAACACCATATATTTT
>TRBJ1-1|TRBV19|NA|TRBD1
CASSMDRATEAFF
TGTGCCAGTAGTATGGACAGGGCCACTGAAGCTTTCTTT
>TRBJ1-4|TRBV30|NA|TRBD1
CAWSNGQATNEKLFF
TGTGCCTGGAGTAACGGACAGGCAACTAATGAAAAACTGTTTTTT
>TRBJ2-1|TRBV24-1|NA|TRBD1
CATSGLRDSLSREQFF
TGTGCCACCAGTGGCCTCCGGGACAGCCTATCTAGAGAGCAGTTCTTC
>TRBJ1-5|TRBV10-2|NA|TRBD1
CASSDPIGQAFNQPQHF
TGCGCCAGCAGTGACCCGATTGGACAGGCATTCAATCAGCCCCAGCATTTT
>TRBJ1-5|TRBV19|NA|NA
CATTVSSNQPQHF
TGTGCCACAACTGTGAGTAGCAATCAGCCCCAGCATTTT
>TRBJ2-3|TRBV25-1|few|NA
CASSNRATDTQYF
TGTGCCAGCAGCAACAGGGCGACAGATACGCAGTATTTT
>TRBJ1-6|TRBV15|NA|NA
CATSRDRERYSPLHF
TGTGCCACCAGCAGAGATAGAGAACGGTATTCACCCCTCCACTTT
>TRBJ1-4|TRBV6-6|NA|NA
CASRSLSEKLFF
TGTGCCAGCAGATCCTTGAGTGAAAAACTGTTTTTT
>TRBJ2-2|TRBV18|NA|NA
CASSLHPGTLTGELFF
TGTGCCAGCTCACTTCACCCCGGGACACTGACCGGGGAGCTGTTTTTT